The clone carrying this T cell receptor (beta chain) was observed a few times. iRepertoire HTBI primers and Arm-PCR of CDR3 regions built TCR beta libraries. TCRdb reprocessed the multiplex PCR reads with MiXCR, giving one entry per CDR3 protein. This sample has about 420,000 distinct CDR3 sequences, with 15% to 20% found just once. As for time point: newly diagnosed GD, antithyroid drugs for less than 3 months. The TCR library was made from RNA that had been extracted from PBMCs in TRIzol. The data were taken from a study of regulatory T cells in long-lasting Graves disease. Trimming removed 5 bases from V and 6 bases from J; junction bases left unmatched: 7. The germline V gene has CDR1 MNHEY and CDR2 SVGEGT. This CDR3 comprises 15 residues. This same sample was also part of a study on T cells in Graves' hyperthyroidism and ophthalmopathy. That study reports: In patients aged 18 to 65, hyperthyroidism was newly diagnosed, with duration under 2 months. Uncontrolled infection, other autoimmune disease, pregnancy and lactation each barred patients from inclusion.

This sample comprised peripheral blood mononuclear cells (PBMCs), obtained at new diagnosis, from a patient treated with antithyroid drugs. The origin of this receptor is a woman aged 18-29 years with Graves disease. The V gene is TRBV6-2 or TRBV6-3, the J gene TRBJ2-1; 10 bases match TRBD1. CDR3 in DNA: TGTGCCAGCAGTGAGCCGGGACAGGGGTCCAATGAGCAGTTCTTC. Protein product: CASSEPGQGSNEQFF.